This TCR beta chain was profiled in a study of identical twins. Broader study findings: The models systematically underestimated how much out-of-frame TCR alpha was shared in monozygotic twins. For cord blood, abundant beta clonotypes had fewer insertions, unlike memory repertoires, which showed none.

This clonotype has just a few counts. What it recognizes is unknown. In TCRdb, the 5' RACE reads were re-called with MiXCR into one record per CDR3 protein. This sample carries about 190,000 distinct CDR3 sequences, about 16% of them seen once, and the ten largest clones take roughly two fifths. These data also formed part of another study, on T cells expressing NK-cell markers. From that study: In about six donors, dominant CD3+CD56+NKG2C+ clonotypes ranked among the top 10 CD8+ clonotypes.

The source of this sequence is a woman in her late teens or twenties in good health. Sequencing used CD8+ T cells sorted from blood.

The CDR3 DNA follows: TGTGCCAGCAGCCTCGTAGCGGGAGGGCTCGATGAGCAGTTCTTC. Protein: CASSLVAGGLDEQFF. The chain recombines TRBV3-1 with TRBJ2-1; the match to TRBD2 covers 11 bases. The CDR3 runs 15 residues. Trimming took 4 bases from V and 8 from J; bases not matched to a gene: 7. In germline, CDR1 is LGHDT, CDR2 YNNKEL (reference sequence).